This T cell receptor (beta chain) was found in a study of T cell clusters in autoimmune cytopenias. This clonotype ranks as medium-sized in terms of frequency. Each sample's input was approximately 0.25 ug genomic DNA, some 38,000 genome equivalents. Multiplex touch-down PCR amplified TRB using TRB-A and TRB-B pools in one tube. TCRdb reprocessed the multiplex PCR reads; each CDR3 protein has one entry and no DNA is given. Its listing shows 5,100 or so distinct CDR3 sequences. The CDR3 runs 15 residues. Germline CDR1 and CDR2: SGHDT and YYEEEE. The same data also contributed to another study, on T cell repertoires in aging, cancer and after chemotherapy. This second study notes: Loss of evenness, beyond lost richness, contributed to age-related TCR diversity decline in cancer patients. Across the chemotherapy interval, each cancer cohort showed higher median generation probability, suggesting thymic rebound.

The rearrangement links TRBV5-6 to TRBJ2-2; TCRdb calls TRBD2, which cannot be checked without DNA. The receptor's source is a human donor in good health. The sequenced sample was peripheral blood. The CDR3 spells CASSVVSGGAGELFF.